This TCR beta chain was found in a study of cytomegalovirus exposure and HLA in healthy donors. Looking at the study overall: The 110 million or so unique TCR beta sequences, from some 170 million T cells, were found by an earlier analysis. Study-level findings and limits: Segments of the TCR beta V type were, in most cases, productive about 90% or about 30% of the time in an earlier analysis. Donor immune exposure was known only as CMV serostatus. Indistinguishability led to the exclusion of some V segments, TRBV6-2 and TRBV6-3 included.

In the PCR, 60 Vbeta and 13 Jbeta primers were used. Assay: immunoSEQ multiplex PCR; the TCRdb copy retains only in-frame clones and omits some. The sample has about 190,000 clones, 70% to 80% seen once; the top ten hold about 1.4%. For this clone: Its antigen is still unknown. Other DNA sequences from this sample encode an identical CDR3 as well.

V was trimmed by 0 bases and J by 3 bases, leaving 18 bases between them. Germline V gene lookup returns CDR1 SGHRS and CDR2 YFSETQ. CDR3 size: 17 residues. Source material: PBMCs. The chain is built from TRBV5-1 and TRBJ1-1, with D uncertain. This receptor was identified in a woman between 50 and 59 years old in good health and CMV-seronegative. The CDR3 spells CASSLGVSDPRDTEAFF. The DNA for the CDR3 is TGCGCCAGCAGCTTGGGGGTGTCGGACCCGAGGGACACTGAAGCTTTCTTT.